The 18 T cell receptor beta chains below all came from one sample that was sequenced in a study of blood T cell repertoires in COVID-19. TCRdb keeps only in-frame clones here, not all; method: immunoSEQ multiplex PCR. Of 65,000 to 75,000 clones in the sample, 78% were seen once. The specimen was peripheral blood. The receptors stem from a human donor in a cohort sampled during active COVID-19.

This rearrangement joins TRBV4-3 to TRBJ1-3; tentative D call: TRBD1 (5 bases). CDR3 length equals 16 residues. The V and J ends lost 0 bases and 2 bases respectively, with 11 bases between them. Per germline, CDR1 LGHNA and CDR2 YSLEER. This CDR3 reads CASSQDGGETGNTIYF. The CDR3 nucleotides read TGCGCCAGCAGCCAAGATGGAGGGGAAACTGGAAACACCATATATTTT.

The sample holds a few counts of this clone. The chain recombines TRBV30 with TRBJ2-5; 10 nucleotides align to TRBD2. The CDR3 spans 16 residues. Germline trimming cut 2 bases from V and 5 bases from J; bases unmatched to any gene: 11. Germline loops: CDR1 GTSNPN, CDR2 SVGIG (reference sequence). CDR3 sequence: CAWSYNLAGAWETQYF. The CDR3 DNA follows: TGTGCCTGGAGTTACAACCTAGCGGGAGCATGGGAGACCCAGTACTTC.

In DNA, the CDR3 is TGTGCCAGCAGCCAAGAAGGGGACACCGGGGAGCTGTTTTTT. Translated, it gives CASSQEGDTGELFF. This chain connects TRBV3-1 (or the pseudogene TRBV3-2) to TRBJ2-2; possible D gene TRBD1, 5 bases. The V gene's germline CDR1 is LGHDT and CDR2 YNNKEL (reference sequence). This CDR3 is built from 14 residues. Trimming pared 0 bases from V and 3 bases from J, leaving 5 bases between.

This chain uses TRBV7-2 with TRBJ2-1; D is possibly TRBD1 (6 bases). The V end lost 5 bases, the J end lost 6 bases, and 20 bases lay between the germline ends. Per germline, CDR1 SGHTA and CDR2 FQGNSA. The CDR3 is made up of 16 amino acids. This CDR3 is CASSPQQGLASNEQFF. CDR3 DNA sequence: TGTGCCAGCAGCCCTCAACAGGGATTAGCATCCAATGAGCAGTTCTTC.

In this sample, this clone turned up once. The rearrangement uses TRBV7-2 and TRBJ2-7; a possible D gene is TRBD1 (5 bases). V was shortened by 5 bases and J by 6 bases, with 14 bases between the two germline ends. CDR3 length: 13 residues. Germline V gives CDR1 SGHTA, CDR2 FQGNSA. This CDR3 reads CASSQGTNGEQYF. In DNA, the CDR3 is TGTGCCAGCAGCCAGGGTACCAACGGCGAGCAGTACTTC.

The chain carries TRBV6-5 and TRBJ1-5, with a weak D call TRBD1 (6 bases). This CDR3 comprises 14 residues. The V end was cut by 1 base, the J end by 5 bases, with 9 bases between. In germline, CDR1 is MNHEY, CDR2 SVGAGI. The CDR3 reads CASSYLRTDQPQHF. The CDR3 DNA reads TGTGCCAGCAGTTACTTAAGGACAGATCAGCCCCAGCATTTT.

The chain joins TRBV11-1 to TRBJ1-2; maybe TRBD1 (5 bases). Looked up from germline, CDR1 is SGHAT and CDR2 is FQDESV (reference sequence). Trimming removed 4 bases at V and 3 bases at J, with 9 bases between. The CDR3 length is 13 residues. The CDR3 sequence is CASSSDSYYGYTF. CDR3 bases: TGTGCCAGCAGCTCCGACAGCTACTATGGCTACACCTTC.

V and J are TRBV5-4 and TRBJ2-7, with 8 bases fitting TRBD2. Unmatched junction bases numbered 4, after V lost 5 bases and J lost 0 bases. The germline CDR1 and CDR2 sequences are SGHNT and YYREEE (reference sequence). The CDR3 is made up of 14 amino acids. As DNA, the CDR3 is TGTGCCAGCAGGTCCACTAGCGGCTCCTACGAGCAGTACTTC. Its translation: CASRSTSGSYEQYF.

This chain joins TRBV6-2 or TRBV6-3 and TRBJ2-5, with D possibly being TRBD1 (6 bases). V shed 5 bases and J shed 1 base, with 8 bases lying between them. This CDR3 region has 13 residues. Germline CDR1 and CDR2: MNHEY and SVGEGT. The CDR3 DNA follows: TGTGCCAGCAGTGGACAGTTCCAAGAGACCCAGTACTTC. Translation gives CASSGQFQETQYF.

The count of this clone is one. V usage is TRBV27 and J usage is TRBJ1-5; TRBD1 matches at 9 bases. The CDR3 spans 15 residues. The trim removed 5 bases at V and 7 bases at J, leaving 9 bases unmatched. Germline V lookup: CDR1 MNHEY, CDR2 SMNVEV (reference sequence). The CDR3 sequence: CASSLTGGTEQPQHF. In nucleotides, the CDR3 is TGTGCCAGCAGTCTGACAGGGGGAACGGAGCAGCCCCAGCATTTT.

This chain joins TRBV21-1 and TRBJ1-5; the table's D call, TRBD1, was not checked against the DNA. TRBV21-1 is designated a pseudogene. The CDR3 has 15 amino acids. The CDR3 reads CASSKGDTYNQPQHF. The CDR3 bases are TGTGCCAGCAGCAAAGGAGACACCTACAATCAGCCCCAGCATTTT.

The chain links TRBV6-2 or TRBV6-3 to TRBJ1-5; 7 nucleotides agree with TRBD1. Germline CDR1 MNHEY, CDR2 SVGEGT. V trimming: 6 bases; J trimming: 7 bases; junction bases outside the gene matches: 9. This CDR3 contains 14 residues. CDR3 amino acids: CASSQGQATQPQHF. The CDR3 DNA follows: TGTGCCAGCAGCCAAGGACAGGCTACCCAGCCCCAGCATTTT.

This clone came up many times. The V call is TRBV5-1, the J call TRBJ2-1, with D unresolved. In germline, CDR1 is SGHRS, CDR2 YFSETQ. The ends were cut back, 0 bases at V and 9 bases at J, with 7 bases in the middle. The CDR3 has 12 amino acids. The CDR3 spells CASSLASSEQFF. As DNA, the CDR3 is TGCGCCAGCAGCTTGGCGTCTAGTGAGCAGTTCTTC. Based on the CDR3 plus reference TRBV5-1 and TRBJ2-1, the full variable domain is KAGVTQTPRYLIKTRGQQVTLSCSPISGHRSVSWYQQTPGQGLQFLFEYFSETQRNKGNFPGRFSGRQFSNSRSEMNVSTLELGDSALYLCASSLASSEQFFGPGTRLTVL.

CDR3 region: CASSSEDRDSDGPQHF. The CDR3, as DNA: TGTGCCAGCAGCTCAGAGGACAGGGATTCAGATGGGCCCCAGCATTTT. The chain employs TRBV7-4 and TRBJ1-5, with 8 positions matching TRBD1. Trimming removed 4 bases from V and 9 bases from J; junction bases left unmatched: 14. CDR3 size: 16 residues. Germline V CDR1 and CDR2: SGHVT, SQSDAQ. Using reference TRBV7-4 and TRBJ1-5 for the parts outside the CDR3, the full variable domain is GAGVSQSPRYKVAKRGRDVALRCDSISGHVTLYWYRQTLGQGSEVLTYSQSDAQRDKSGRPSGRFSAERPERSVSTLKIQRTEQGDSAVYLCASSSEDRDSDGPQHFGDGTRLSIL.

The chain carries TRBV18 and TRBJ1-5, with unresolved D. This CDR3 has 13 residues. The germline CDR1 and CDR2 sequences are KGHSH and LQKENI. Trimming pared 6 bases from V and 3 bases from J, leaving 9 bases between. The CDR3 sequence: CASSQYSNQPQHF. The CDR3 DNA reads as TGTGCCAGCTCGCAGTATTCCAATCAGCCCCAGCATTTT.

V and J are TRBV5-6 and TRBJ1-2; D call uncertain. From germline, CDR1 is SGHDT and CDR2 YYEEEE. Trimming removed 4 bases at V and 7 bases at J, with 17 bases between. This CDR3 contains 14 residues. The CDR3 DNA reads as TGTGCCAGCAGCCCGGCAGTGTCGGGGAGTGGCTACACCTTC. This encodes CASSPAVSGSGYTF. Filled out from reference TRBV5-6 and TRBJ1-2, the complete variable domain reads DAGVTQSPTHLIKTRGQQVTLRCSPKSGHDTVSWYQQALGQGPQFIFQYYEEEERQRGNFPDRFSGHQFPNYSSELNVNALLLGDSALYLCASSPAVSGSGYTFGSGTRLTVV.

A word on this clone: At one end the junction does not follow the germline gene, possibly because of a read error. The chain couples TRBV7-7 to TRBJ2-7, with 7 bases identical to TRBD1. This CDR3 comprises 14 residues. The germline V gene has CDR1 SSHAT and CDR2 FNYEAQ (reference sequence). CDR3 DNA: TGTGCTAGCAGCTTGGTAAAGGGGGCGGCCGAGCAGTACTTC. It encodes CASSLVKGAAEQYF.

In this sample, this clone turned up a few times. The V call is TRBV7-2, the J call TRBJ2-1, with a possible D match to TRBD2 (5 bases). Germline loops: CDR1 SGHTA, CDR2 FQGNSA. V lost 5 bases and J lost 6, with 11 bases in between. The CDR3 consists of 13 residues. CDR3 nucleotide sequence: TGTGCCAGCAGCCATGGGAGCAGCAATGAGCAGTTCTTC. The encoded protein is CASSHGSSNEQFF. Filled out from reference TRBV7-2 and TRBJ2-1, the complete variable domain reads GAGVSQSPSNKVTEKGKDVELRCDPISGHTALYWYRQSLGQGLEFLIYFQGNSAPDKSGLPSDRFSAERTGGSVSTLTIQRTQQEDSAVYLCASSHGSSNEQFFGPGTRLTVL.